This T cell receptor beta chain was sequenced during a study of blood T cell repertoires in COVID-19. CDR3 size: 16 residues. Germline V lookup: CDR1 LNHNV, CDR2 YYDKDF (reference sequence). The V and J ends lost 1 base and 5 bases, in that order; junction bases with no gene match: 8. Libraries were prepared by immunoSEQ multiplex PCR; TCRdb keeps only in-frame clonotypes and omits some of them. In the table there are 200,000 to 250,000 clones, around 83% of which are singletons. This chain uses TRBV15 with TRBJ2-1; 7 nucleotides line up with TRBD2. The receptor was derived from a man aged 50-59 years with active or convalescent COVID-19. The sequenced sample was peripheral blood. CDR3 residues: CATSRVGGGPHNEQFF. CDR3 nucleotide sequence: TGTGCCACCAGCAGAGTGGGGGGAGGGCCGCACAATGAGCAGTTCTTC. The full variable domain, with the rest looked up from reference TRBV15 and TRBJ2-1, is DAMVIQNPRYQVTQFGKPVTLSCSQTLNHNVMYWYQQKSSQAPKLLFHYYDKDFNNEADTPDNFQSRRPNTSFCFLDIRSPGLGDTAMYLCATSRVGGGPHNEQFFGPGTRLTVL.